This T cell receptor (beta chain) derives from a study of CD8+CD57+ T cells in acquired aplastic anemia. At the level of the study: The DNA of sorted CD4+ and CD8+ cells averaged 3.2 ug. About 11 million reads, on average, were obtained for CD4+ cells from healthy donors.

In the case of this clonotype: Its antigen remains unknown.

CDR1 is DFQATT and CDR2 is SNEGSKA in the germline V gene (reference sequence). Between the trimmed V and J ends, which lost 1 base and 4 bases, there was a span of 19 bases. The CDR3 contains 16 residues. TCR beta VDJ and CDR3 profiles were obtained from a genomic DNA template. TCRdb called the reads again in MiXCR, with one record for every CDR3 protein. The table has about 170,000 distinct CDR3 sequences, about 64% seen once; the top ten hold about 41%. Regarding the study as a whole: Patients did not significantly differ from controls in CD8+ Simpson's diversity. Common to patients and controls were twenty-nine CD8+ CDR3 sequences.

The V and J genes are TRBV20-1 and TRBJ1-1; a possible D gene is TRBD1 (6 bases). The receptor comes from a human donor in good health. Sequences were obtained from sorted CD4+, CD8+, or CD8+CD57+ T cells (not recorded which) from PBMCs. The CDR3 loop is CSARGPTGYGGTEAFF. The CDR3 DNA is TGCAGTGCTAGAGGGCCAACAGGGTATGGAGGCACTGAAGCTTTCTTT.